The 17 T cell receptor beta chains reported below all come from one sample, sequenced in a study of T cells after yellow fever vaccination. TCRdb called the 5' RACE reads again in MiXCR, with one record for every CDR3 protein. The data show hundreds of thousands of distinct CDR3 sequences, approximately 15% seen once. Sample: PBMCs, taken on the day of the yellow fever booster vaccination. The source of these receptors is a man aged 25-40 years who received the YFV17D yellow fever vaccine.

This clonotype was counted a few times. The V call is TRBV20-1, the J call TRBJ2-7; 8 bases are a match to TRBD2. Trimming at V came to 2 bases and at J to 5 bases, leaving 5 bases not matched to a gene. CDR1 DFQATT and CDR2 SNEGSKA come from the germline V gene (reference sequence). There are 13 residues in the CDR3. The CDR3 DNA reads as TGCAGTGCTAGAAGCACTAGCGGTCACGAGCAGTACTTC. This codes for CSARSTSGHEQYF.

The chain employs TRBV7-2 and TRBJ2-7; TRBD1 matches 7 bases. CDR3 size: 14 residues. V lost 3 bases and J lost 2; bases outside the gene matches: 4. Per the germline V gene, CDR1 is SGHTA and CDR2 is FQGNSA. The CDR3 sequence is CASSFGQAAYEQYF. CDR3 nucleotides: TGTGCCAGCAGCTTTGGACAGGCAGCCTACGAGCAGTACTTC.

The rearrangement uses TRBV7-9 and TRBJ2-3; D possibly uses TRBD1 or TRBD2 (5 bases each). CDR1 and CDR2 from the germline V gene are SEHNR and FQNEAQ (reference sequence). CDR3 length: 14 amino acids. V gave up 5 bases and J gave up 4 bases, with 13 bases separating them. CDR3 in DNA: TGTGCCAGCAGCAACCGGGGCCGCGCAGATACGCAGTATTTT. It translates to CASSNRGRADTQYF. Together with reference TRBV7-9 and TRBJ2-3, the CDR3 gives the full variable domain: DTGVSQNPRHKITKRGQNVTFRCDPISEHNRLYWYRQTLGQGPEFLTYFQNEAQLEKSRLLSDRFSAERPKGSFSTLEIQRTEQGDSAMYLCASSNRGRADTQYFGPGTRLTVL.

The genes are TRBV7-8 and TRBJ2-7, with 10 bases aligning to TRBD1. CDR1 and CDR2 from the germline V gene are SGHVS and FQNEAQ. The CDR3 sequence is 15 residues long. V lost 3 bases to trimming and J lost 4 bases; unmatched junction nucleotides: 6. Here the CDR3 reads CASSFRTGGNYEQYF. The CDR3 coding sequence is TGTGCCAGCAGCTTTCGGACAGGGGGGAATTACGAGCAGTACTTC.

The chain joins TRBV7-9 to TRBJ2-5; 12 bases are a match to TRBD2. Trimming took 2 bases from V and 7 from J; bases not matched to a gene: 5. CDR1 SEHNR and CDR2 FQNEAQ come from the germline V gene (reference sequence). The CDR3 runs 15 residues. CDR3 in DNA: TGTGCCAGCAGCTTACTAGCGGGAGGGCCTGTGACCCAGTACTTC. As protein: CASSLLAGGPVTQYF.

There are a few counts of this clonotype. The chain couples TRBV6-1 to TRBJ2-5, with D possibly being TRBD1 (6 bases). This CDR3 has 14 amino acids. Germline-derived CDR1 and CDR2 are MNHNS and SASEGT. V dropped 6 bases and J dropped 4 bases, with 15 bases sitting between them. The CDR3 spells CASSRSGVLETQYF. The CDR3 DNA reads as TGTGCCAGCAGCCGATCAGGGGTGTTAGAGACCCAGTACTTC.

This clonotype was found a few times. The chain uses TRBV6-5 and TRBJ2-5; D is unresolved. The germline V and J ends were trimmed by 2 bases and 1 base, with 5 bases remaining between them. The CDR3 loop spans 13 amino acids. Germline V gene data show CDR1 as MNHEY and CDR2 as SVGAGI. In nucleotides, the CDR3 is TGTGCCAGCAGTTACAACGGCCAAGAGACCCAGTACTTC. As protein: CASSYNGQETQYF.

This clonotype was picked up a small number of times. The gene calls are TRBV12-3 or TRBV12-4 and TRBJ2-3; no firm D call. This CDR3 has 15 amino acids. V was pared by 4 bases and J by 8 bases, with 19 bases between. CDR3 in amino acids: CASSSGKAQPGTQYF. The CDR3 DNA sequence: TGTGCCAGCAGTTCAGGCAAAGCTCAACCGGGTACGCAGTATTTT.

In this sample, this clonotype turned up a few times. This chain connects TRBV5-6 to TRBJ1-5; 8 bases map to TRBD1. V shed 4 bases and J 1 base; nucleotides not matched to a gene: 7. The CDR3 runs 16 residues. From germline, CDR1 is SGHDT and CDR2 YYEEEE. CDR3 protein: CASSTGGTGSNQPQHF. CDR3 coding DNA: TGTGCCAGCAGCACGGGCGGGACAGGAAGCAATCAGCCCCAGCATTTT.

The chain recombines TRBV6-1 with TRBJ1-5, with D possibly matching TRBD1 (6 bases). V lost 7 bases and J lost 1, with 17 bases in between. The V gene's germline CDR1 is MNHNS and CDR2 SASEGT. The CDR3 covers 16 residues. For the CDR3, the DNA is TGTGCCAGCACCCCGAGGGGGGTGCACAGCAATCAGCCCCAGCATTTT. Translating it yields CASTPRGVHSNQPQHF.

This chain links TRBV5-1 with TRBJ2-4; D is unclear. Germline V gives CDR1 SGHRS, CDR2 YFSETQ. The length of the CDR3 is 13 residues. V was cut by 0 bases and J by 3 bases, with 4 bases left in between. As DNA, the CDR3 is TGCGCCAGCAGCTTGGGGGACAAAAACATTCAGTACTTC. It is translated as CASSLGDKNIQYF. The variable domain in full, completed from reference TRBV5-1 and TRBJ2-4, reads KAGVTQTPRYLIKTRGQQVTLSCSPISGHRSVSWYQQTPGQGLQFLFEYFSETQRNKGNFPGRFSGRQFSNSRSEMNVSTLELGDSALYLCASSLGDKNIQYFGAGTRLSVL.

This chain connects TRBV15 to TRBJ2-7, with a weak D call TRBD2 (6 bases). The ends were cut back, 5 bases at V and 3 bases at J, with 11 bases in the middle. Germline V gene data show CDR1 as LNHNV and CDR2 as YYDKDF (reference sequence). The CDR3 is made up of 13 amino acids. The CDR3 DNA reads TGTGCCACCAGCTCTCGACTAGACTACGAGCAGTACTTC. It specifies CATSSRLDYEQYF.

The V gene is TRBV24-1, the J gene TRBJ2-5, with D possibly being TRBD2 (7 bases). The CDR3 extends over 13 amino acids. The germline CDR1 and CDR2 sequences are KGHDR and SFDVKD. V was shortened by 5 bases and J by 5 bases, with 11 bases between the two germline ends. In DNA, the CDR3 is TGTGCCACCAGTGCGGGGGGCCGGGAGACCCAGTACTTC. Amino acid sequence: CATSAGGRETQYF.

The V call is TRBV7-3, the J call TRBJ2-2, with 10 bases identical to TRBD2. V trimming: 2 bases; J trimming: 1 base; junction bases outside the gene matches: 10. The germline CDR1 and CDR2 sequences are SGHTA and FQGTGA. The CDR3 length is 19 residues. The CDR3 spells CASSLGAGGPQLNTGELFF. CDR3 coding DNA: TGTGCCAGCAGCTTAGGAGCGGGAGGGCCCCAACTGAACACCGGGGAGCTGTTTTTT.

The V call is TRBV10-1, the J call TRBJ2-4; D is perhaps TRBD1 (5 bases). V dropped 5 bases and J dropped 9 bases, with 14 bases sitting between them. The CDR3 is made up of 13 amino acids. In germline, CDR1 is WNHNN, CDR2 SYGVQD (reference sequence). This CDR3 reads CASSRAGNGIQYF. DNA of the CDR3: TGCGCCAGCAGTCGGGCAGGGAACGGCATTCAGTACTTC.

For the CDR3, the DNA is TGTGCCATCAGTGAAGAAAAAGTCAGGGCGGAGACCCAGTACTTC. Its translation: CAISEEKVRAETQYF. This chain uses TRBV10-3 with TRBJ2-5, with D possibly TRBD1 on 5 matching bases. This CDR3 is 15 amino acids long. Deletions cut 3 bases from V and 5 bases from J, with 16 bases between. CDR1 and CDR2 from the germline V gene are ENHRY and SYGVKD.

This clonotype was picked up many times. V and J are TRBV10-3 and TRBJ1-5; tentative D call: TRBD1 (5 bases). Germline loops: CDR1 ENHRY, CDR2 SYGVKD. This CDR3 region has 13 residues. V was cut by 4 bases and J by 5 bases, with 9 bases left in between. CDR3 in amino acids: CAISAGTDQPQHF. CDR3 coding DNA: TGTGCCATCAGTGCAGGGACCGATCAGCCCCAGCATTTT.